What follows are 5 T cell receptor beta chains derived from one specimen sequenced in a study of CD8+ T cells in alopecia areata. Extracted RNA was reverse transcribed, and the resulting cDNA served as sequencing template. Produced via immunoSEQ multiplex PCR; TCRdb's table is partial and in-frame only. The sample shows some 110,000 clones, less than 70% of them seen only once. Sequenced input: CD4+ T cells sorted from blood. The receptors shown here come from a human donor in good health.

The V gene is TRBV29-1, the J gene TRBJ1-5; TRBD1 matches at 10 bases. From germline, CDR1 is SQVTM and CDR2 ANQGSEA. This CDR3 spans 14 amino acids. The ends lost 6 bases at V and 3 bases at J; junction bases unmatched: 5. The CDR3 spells CSVGTGEANQPQHF. The DNA for the CDR3 is TGCAGCGTAGGGACAGGGGAGGCCAATCAGCCCCAGCATTTT.

This sequence joins TRBV11-2 and TRBJ1-1, with D possibly being TRBD1 (5 bases). In germline, CDR1 is SGHAT, CDR2 FQNNGV. The CDR3 extends over 15 amino acids. V was trimmed by 1 base and J by 0 bases, leaving 9 bases between them. The DNA of the CDR3 is TGTGCCAGCAGCTTAGTGTGGGGCCTGAACACTGAAGCTTTCTTT. This gives the protein CASSLVWGLNTEAFF.

This CDR3 reads CASEWTDTDTQYF. The CDR3 DNA is TGTGCCTCCGAATGGACGGACACAGATACGCAGTATTTT. This chain joins TRBV30 and TRBJ2-3; no clear D. The CDR3 has 13 amino acids. Germline loops: CDR1 GTSNPN, CDR2 SVGIG (reference sequence). V lost 7 bases and J 2 bases, leaving 13 bases between the germline ends.

This chain connects TRBV19 to TRBJ2-7, with D possibly matching TRBD1 (6 bases). The germline V and J ends were trimmed by 6 bases and 3 bases, with 15 bases remaining between them. CDR3 length: 14 amino acids. Germline V gives CDR1 LNHDA, CDR2 SQIVND (reference sequence). CDR3 nucleotide sequence: TGTGCCAGTAGGTCGACAGGTACTTTCTACGAGCAGTACTTC. Protein sequence: CASRSTGTFYEQYF.

J is TRBJ2-3 and V is TRBV29-1, with 11 bases lining up with TRBD1. The CDR3 covers 13 residues. Germline CDR1 SQVTM, CDR2 ANQGSEA. J was trimmed by 4 bases and V by 4 bases; bases with no gene match: 1. The CDR3 protein is CSVVGQGADTQYF. For the CDR3, the DNA is TGCAGCGTTGTGGGACAGGGGGCAGATACGCAGTATTTT.